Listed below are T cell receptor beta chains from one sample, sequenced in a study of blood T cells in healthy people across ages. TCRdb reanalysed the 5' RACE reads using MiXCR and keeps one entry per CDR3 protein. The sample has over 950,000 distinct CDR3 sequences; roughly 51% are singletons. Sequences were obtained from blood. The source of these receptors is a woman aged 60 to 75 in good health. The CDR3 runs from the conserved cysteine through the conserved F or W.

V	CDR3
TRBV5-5	CASSLIGDRNEKLFF
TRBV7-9	CASSLLVANTEAFF
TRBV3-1	CASSHETLQDSYEQYF
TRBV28	CASSKLLDRLYSYEQYF
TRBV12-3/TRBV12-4	CASSFFRTLGDTQYF
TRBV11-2	CASSFERELNEQYF
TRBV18	CASSGKTTKETQYF
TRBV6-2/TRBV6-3	CASSFGVGIGETQYF
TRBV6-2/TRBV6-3	CASSYEGFSAYEAFF
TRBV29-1	CSVAGTDNEQFF
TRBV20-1	CSAKAGGPRVGEQFF
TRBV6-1	CASSGETGSNYGYTF
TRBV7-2	CASSLGSTTYEQFF
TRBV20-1	CSARDNQRDHEQYF
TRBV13	CASIRASSYNEQFF
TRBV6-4	CASSELGNTGELFF
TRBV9	CASSVDPGLAGVGEQFF
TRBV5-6	CASSLRTSGTKAYEQYF
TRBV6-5	CASRGDGRNNQPQHF
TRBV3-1	CASSQDRVEEQYF
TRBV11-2	CASSLLGGPTTDTQYF
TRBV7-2	CASSVYGTYEQYF
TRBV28	CASEESGVPHEQYF
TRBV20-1	CSARQGFGYTF
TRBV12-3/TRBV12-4	CASSLSSSGSAYEQYF
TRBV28	CAFSPGGGTDTQYF
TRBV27	CASTRLAGAYEQYF
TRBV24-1	CATSDLGAGVGGEQFF
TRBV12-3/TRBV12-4	CASSPIAGPIYEQYF
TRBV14	CASSQDGRDYGYTF
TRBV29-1	CSVDSSAGTLQTQYF
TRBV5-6	CASSWITGTGTDTQYF
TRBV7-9	CASSLRLSSTSGANVLTF
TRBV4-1	CASSPGLVPYNEQFF
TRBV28	CASSSTPPEQYF
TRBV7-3	CASSPTSGGDNEQFF
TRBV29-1	CSVRRDSRLSDTQYF
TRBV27	CASSLSGANQPQHF
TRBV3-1	CASSPRGKEDTEAFF
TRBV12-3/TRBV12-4	CASSRGGGAYSSTDTQYF